What follows are 22 T cell receptor beta chains derived from one specimen sequenced in a study of sequential checkpoint blockade in melanoma (dated by TCRdb to between 2018 and 2021). Libraries were constructed by the immunoSEQ multiplex PCR assay. Sourced from immuneACCESS, this table was stored by TCRdb with only in-frame sequences that have V and J called. A share of the clones is absent; for the studies checked, an unresolved V gene accounts for under half, and the remainder has no known explanation. For this sample the table gives some 20,000 clones, of which around 88% were detected only once. The ten largest clonotypes hold less than 40% of the sample. Reading the label with the study, this specimen's treatment or condition is: randomized to nivolumab then ipilimumab (arm A) or the reverse (arm B). This material consisted of CD8+ T cells sorted from blood (inferred from file names), taken from a patient given nivolumab and ipilimumab in sequence. Receptors were obtained from a human donor with melanoma.

The chain has TRBV13 and TRBJ2-1; 8 nucleotides agree with TRBD1. With 5 bases clipped from V and 9 bases from J, the junction kept 12 bases outside the gene matches. Germline CDR1 reads PRHDT; CDR2 reads FYEKMQ (reference sequence). This CDR3 comprises 15 residues. The CDR3 loop reads CASSLLQGAQSEQFF. CDR3 DNA: TGTGCCAGCAGCCTACTCCAGGGGGCGCAAAGTGAGCAGTTCTTC.

This chain links TRBV4-1 with TRBJ2-4, with TRBD1 identical over 9 bases. Germline assignment: CDR1 MGHRA and CDR2 YSYEKL. The V gene end was trimmed by 0 bases and the J gene end by 0 bases; junction bases not matched to a gene: 9. This CDR3 is 19 amino acids long. CDR3 in amino acids: CASSQEDRGQGIAKNIQYF. For the CDR3, the DNA is TGCGCCAGCAGCCAAGAAGACCGAGGACAGGGGATAGCCAAAAACATTCAGTACTTC.

The rearrangement links TRBV7-9 to TRBJ2-2; 8 bases agree with TRBD1. Germline V lookup: CDR1 SEHNR, CDR2 FQNEAQ (reference sequence). The CDR3 runs to 15 residues. Unmatched junction bases numbered 7, after V lost 1 base and J lost 9 bases. CDR3 bases: TGTGCCAGCAGCTTAGGGGACAGGTTACCTTGGGAGCTGTTTTTT. This encodes CASSLGDRLPWELFF.

The rearrangement links TRBV27 to TRBJ1-5, with a tentative D call TRBD1 (6 bases). The germline V gene has CDR1 MNHEY and CDR2 SMNVEV (reference sequence). The V end lost 6 bases, the J end lost 5 bases, and 14 bases lay between the germline ends. This CDR3 is 14 amino acids long. In nucleotides, the CDR3 is TGTGCCAGCAGCCCCAGGGGTGGCCATCAGCCCCAGCATTTT. Protein product: CASSPRGGHQPQHF.

The J gene is TRBJ2-2, the V gene TRBV7-6; possibly TRBD1 for D (5 bases). Per germline, CDR1 SGHVS and CDR2 FNYEAQ. This CDR3 region has 16 residues. Trimming left V 4 bases short and J 3 bases short, with 15 bases between. CDR3 loop: CASSSLGVTYTGELFF. DNA for the CDR3: TGTGCCAGCAGCTCCTTAGGGGTGACTTACACCGGGGAGCTGTTTTTT.

V is TRBV28 and J is TRBJ2-2; D gene unclear. Germline loops: CDR1 MDHEN, CDR2 SYDVKM. The CDR3 sequence is 14 residues long. With 5 bases removed from V and 2 bases from J, the gap between germline ends came to 9 bases. CDR3 in amino acids: CASSHLVNTGELFF. The CDR3 DNA sequence: TGTGCCAGCAGTCACTTGGTAAACACCGGGGAGCTGTTTTTT.

About this clone: A junction end diverges from the germline sequence, so it may reflect a read error. The gene calls are TRBV6-1 and TRBJ2-1, with 8 bases lining up with TRBD2. CDR3 size: 15 residues. In germline, CDR1 is MNHNS, CDR2 SASEGT. CDR3 sequence reads: CASGEAGESYNEQFF. CDR3 bases: TGTGCCAGCGGTGAAGCGGGAGAATCCTACAATGAGCAGTTCTTC.

The chain has TRBV19 and TRBJ1-4, with 7 positions matching TRBD1. With 6 bases clipped from V and 11 bases from J, the junction kept 15 bases outside the gene matches. Germline V CDR1 and CDR2: LNHDA, SQIVND (reference sequence). This CDR3 is built from 15 residues. The CDR3 reads CASSYNDRVADKLFF. In DNA, the CDR3 is TGTGCCAGTAGCTACAACGACAGGGTGGCGGATAAACTGTTTTTT.

The chain has TRBV19 and TRBJ1-3; D gene uncertain. This CDR3 is 12 amino acids long. Trimming left V 4 bases short and J 4 bases short, with 5 bases between. The V gene's germline CDR1 is LNHDA and CDR2 SQIVND (reference sequence). The CDR3 DNA sequence: TGTGCCAGTAGTACGGGGGGAAACACCATATATTTT. It specifies CASSTGGNTIYF.

CDR3 DNA sequence: TGTGCCAGCACCCCGAACATGAACACTGAAGCTTTCTTT. It yields the protein CASTPNMNTEAFF. The gene calls are TRBV27 and TRBJ1-1; D is unclear. The CDR3 spans 13 residues. The germline gives CDR1 MNHEY, CDR2 SMNVEV (reference sequence). V gave up 7 bases and J gave up 0 bases, with 9 bases separating them.

The genes are TRBV29-1 and TRBJ2-7, with D maybe TRBD2 (5 bases). Germline V CDR1 and CDR2: SQVTM, ANQGSEA. Trimming took off 6 bases at V and 5 bases at J, with 11 bases between the two ends. The CDR3 spans 11 residues. CDR3 in DNA: TGCAGCGTGTGGACTCTCCACGAGCAGTACTTC. Translation: CSVWTLHEQYF.

As DNA, the CDR3 is TGCAGCGTTGAAGACCAACCGGACAGAGGCTACACCTTC. Amino acid sequence: CSVEDQPDRGYTF. This chain links TRBV29-1 with TRBJ1-2; a weak D match, TRBD1 (6 bases). The CDR3 runs 13 residues. Trimming removed 0 bases at V and 8 bases at J, with 13 bases between. Germline-derived CDR1 and CDR2 are SQVTM and ANQGSEA.

The chain carries TRBV6-4 and TRBJ2-1, with 13 nucleotides matching TRBD2. The V gene end was trimmed by 6 bases and the J gene end by 6 bases; junction bases not matched to a gene: 5. Per the germline V gene, CDR1 is MRHNA and CDR2 is SNTAGT. The CDR3 totals 15 residues. The CDR3 is CASRTSGGARNEQFF. DNA for the CDR3: TGTGCCAGCAGAACTAGCGGGGGGGCCCGCAATGAGCAGTTCTTC.

This rearrangement joins TRBV4-1 to TRBJ2-3; 7 nucleotides align to TRBD1. Germline V lookup: CDR1 MGHRA, CDR2 YSYEKL. This CDR3 is 16 amino acids long. V trimming: 0 bases; J trimming: 3 bases; junction bases outside the gene matches: 6. CDR3 in DNA: TGCGCCAGCAGCCAAGAGGTCGACAGGGAAACAGATACGCAGTATTTT. This codes for CASSQEVDRETDTQYF.

J is TRBJ1-5 and V is TRBV30, with 9 bases aligning to TRBD1. CDR3 length: 13 residues. V dropped 7 bases and J dropped 5; count of bases not matched to a gene: 6. Per germline, CDR1 GTSNPN and CDR2 SVGIG (reference sequence). CDR3 bases: TGTGCCTATCTGCGGGACAGGGATCAGCCCCAGCATTTT. Encoded protein: CAYLRDRDQPQHF.

This chain connects TRBV6-6 to TRBJ2-7; 7 bases fit TRBD1. The CDR3 contains 15 residues. Germline-derived CDR1 and CDR2 are MNHNY and SVGAGI (reference sequence). The V and J ends lost 0 bases and 2 bases, in that order; junction bases with no gene match: 4. The CDR3 region is CASSYSTGQAYEQYF. CDR3 in DNA: TGTGCCAGCAGTTACTCAACAGGACAGGCCTACGAGCAGTACTTC.

The rearrangement joins TRBV7-2 to TRBJ2-7; D is unclear. The CDR3 consists of 12 residues. Germline V gene sequence: CDR1 SGHTA, CDR2 FQGNSA. V was cut by 0 bases and J by 5 bases, with 5 bases left in between. The CDR3 DNA follows: TGTGCCAGCAGCTTAGCGGGCGACGAGCAGTACTTC. Translating gives CASSLAGDEQYF.

V usage is TRBV2 and J usage is TRBJ2-7; TRBD2 matches 7 bases. V shed 6 bases and J 3 bases; nucleotides not matched to a gene: 8. This CDR3 is built from 14 residues. Germline V gives CDR1 SNHLY, CDR2 FYNNEI. This CDR3 reads CASRWGRALYEQYF. The CDR3, as DNA: TGTGCCAGCAGGTGGGGGAGGGCCCTCTACGAGCAGTACTTC. The full variable domain, its missing parts supplied by reference TRBV2 and TRBJ2-7, is EPEVTQTPSHQVTQMGQEVILRCVPISNHLYFYWYRQILGQKVEFLVSFYNNEISEKSEIFDDQFSVERPDGSNFTLKIRSTKLEDSAMYFCASRWGRALYEQYFGPGTRLTVT.

This chain links TRBV11-2 with TRBJ2-7, with 10 bases fitting TRBD2. The CDR3 consists of 15 residues. The germline V gene has CDR1 SGHAT and CDR2 FQNNGV. J was trimmed by 5 bases and V by 5 bases; bases with no gene match: 9. The CDR3 coding sequence is TGTGCCAGCAGCGCCCCAGAAGCGGGGGGGCACGAGCAGTACTTC. This sequence encodes CASSAPEAGGHEQYF.

This chain joins TRBV6-4 and TRBJ2-1; a weak D match, TRBD1 (6 bases). Per germline, CDR1 MRHNA and CDR2 SNTAGT. Trimming shortened V by 5 bases and J by 5 bases, and 10 bases separated the two germline ends. CDR3 length equals 13 residues. CDR3 nucleotides: TGTGCCAGCAGTAGGACAGCAAACAATGAGCAGTTCTTC. Amino acid sequence: CASSRTANNEQFF.

The chain links TRBV27 to TRBJ2-1; 7 positions match TRBD2. Losses at the gene ends were 4 bases for V and 10 bases for J; bases not matched to a gene: 4. The CDR3 sequence is 12 residues long. CDR1 is MNHEY and CDR2 is SMNVEV in the germline V gene (reference sequence). DNA for the CDR3: TGTGCCAGCAGTTCCATGCGGGGGGAGCAGTTCTTC. Protein: CASSSMRGEQFF.

This chain uses TRBV5-6 with TRBJ1-2; no clear D gene. The CDR3 consists of 13 residues. V was shortened by 0 bases and J by 8 bases, with 11 bases between the two germline ends. Germline values: CDR1 SGHDT, CDR2 YYEEEE. CDR3 DNA: TGTGCCAGCAGCTTGGGCGGGGAAAGGGGCTACACCTTC. It translates to CASSLGGERGYTF.